Presented here are 32 T cell receptor beta chains from one specimen sequenced in a study of cytomegalovirus exposure and HLA in healthy donors. Amplification used 60 Vbeta primers and 13 Jbeta primers. The table came from immunoSEQ multiplex PCR; TCRdb's copy has only in-frame clones and leaves some out. The sample records under 150,000 clones, 85% to 90% being singletons. The material sequenced was PBMCs. These receptors came from a young woman in good health and CMV-seropositive.

The chain uses TRBV19 and TRBJ2-1, with D perhaps TRBD2 (5 bases). Germline V gene data show CDR1 as LNHDA and CDR2 as SQIVND (reference sequence). V was pared by 2 bases and J by 2 bases, with 7 bases between. The CDR3 is made up of 14 amino acids. CDR3 coding DNA: TGTGCCAGTAGTATACTAGCAGCCTACAATGAGCAGTTCTTC. Protein: CASSILAAYNEQFF.

The chain couples TRBV5-1 to TRBJ2-1, with 10 positions matching TRBD2. Trimming at V came to 1 base and at J to 7 bases, leaving 5 bases not matched to a gene. This CDR3 has 15 residues. Germline V CDR1 and CDR2: SGHRS, YFSETQ. Written as DNA, the CDR3 is TGCGCCAGCAGCTTGCGGCTAGCGGGAGAGAATGAGCAGTTCTTC. The encoded protein is CASSLRLAGENEQFF.

The J gene is TRBJ1-1, the V gene TRBV6-1; possibly TRBD1 for D (6 bases). Trimming pared 3 bases from V and 0 bases from J, leaving 11 bases between. The germline V gene encodes CDR1 MNHNS and CDR2 SASEGT. The CDR3 consists of 15 residues. For the CDR3, the DNA is TGTGCCAGCAGTGACCGGGACACGATGAACACTGAAGCTTTCTTT. Amino acid sequence: CASSDRDTMNTEAFF.

The J gene is TRBJ2-1, the V gene TRBV18; D might be TRBD2 (6 bases). From germline, CDR1 is KGHSH and CDR2 LQKENI. V was clipped by 4 bases and J by 0 bases, with 19 bases between them. CDR3 size: 18 residues. CDR3 bases: TGTGCCAGCTCACTATACCGGGACTCCAGACCCTCCTACAATGAGCAGTTCTTC. Protein product: CASSLYRDSRPSYNEQFF.

The rearrangement links TRBV2 to TRBJ2-5, with D perhaps matching TRBD2 (5 bases). Trimming pared 4 bases from V and 4 bases from J, leaving 10 bases between. The CDR3 has 13 amino acids. Germline V gene data show CDR1 as SNHLY and CDR2 as FYNNEI. CDR3 coding DNA: TGTGCCAGCAGTGGGACCGAGGGAGAGACCCAGTACTTC. It encodes CASSGTEGETQYF.

The chain is built from TRBV2 and TRBJ2-3; a weak D match, TRBD2 (5 bases). Deletions cut 6 bases from V and 3 bases from J, with 7 bases between. In germline, CDR1 is SNHLY, CDR2 FYNNEI. The CDR3 has 12 amino acids. The CDR3: CASRWETDTQYF. DNA for the CDR3: TGTGCCAGCAGGTGGGAGACAGATACGCAGTATTTT. The full variable domain, rest sourced from reference TRBV2 and TRBJ2-3, is EPEVTQTPSHQVTQMGQEVILRCVPISNHLYFYWYRQILGQKVEFLVSFYNNEISEKSEIFDDQFSVERPDGSNFTLKIRSTKLEDSAMYFCASRWETDTQYFGPGTRLTVL.

Concerning this clone itself: Other DNA sequences in the same sample also yield this CDR3. The J gene is TRBJ1-3, the V gene TRBV5-1; D is unresolved. The CDR3 is 14 residues long. The V end was cut by 0 bases, the J end by 10 bases, with 14 bases between. Germline assignment: CDR1 SGHRS and CDR2 YFSETQ. In nucleotides, the CDR3 is TGCGCCAGCAGCTTGGAAGGGAGGAAGGATACCATATATTTT. Translation: CASSLEGRKDTIYF.

This chain joins TRBV7-8 and TRBJ2-7; 8 bases agree with TRBD1. CDR1 and CDR2 from the germline V gene are SGHVS and FQNEAQ. The V segment lost 3 bases and the J segment 5 bases; nucleotides outside the gene matches: 6. There are 14 residues in the CDR3. CDR3 nucleotides: TGTGCCAGCAGCTTCCAGACAGGGGATAACGAGCAGTACTTC. Amino acid sequence: CASSFQTGDNEQYF.

The chain joins TRBV30 to TRBJ1-1; TRBD1 is a possible D gene (5 bases). The CDR3 contains 12 residues. Per germline, CDR1 GTSNPN and CDR2 SVGIG (reference sequence). Between the trimmed V and J ends, which lost 4 bases and 2 bases, there was a span of 8 bases. The CDR3 loop is CAWTGLNTEAFF. CDR3 nucleotide sequence: TGTGCCTGGACAGGGCTCAACACTGAAGCTTTCTTT.

This clone has a single count. V gene TRBV5-6 combines with J gene TRBJ2-5; tentatively, D is TRBD2 (5 bases). Deletions cut 2 bases from V and 4 bases from J, with 9 bases between. Germline V gene data show CDR1 as SGHDT and CDR2 as YYEEEE. The CDR3 extends over 13 amino acids. The DNA for the CDR3 is TGTGCCAGCAGCTTTGGGAGCGCAGAGACCCAGTACTTC. Translating it yields CASSFGSAETQYF.

This clone was seen only a few times. J is TRBJ2-1 and V is TRBV6-5, with D unclear. This CDR3 has 15 amino acids. Germline CDR1 reads MNHEY; CDR2 reads SVGAGI. Between the trimmed V and J ends, which lost 6 bases and 8 bases, there was a span of 20 bases. DNA of the CDR3: TGTGCCAGCAGCTCCGACTCTTCGGTTATCGATGAGCAGTTCTTC. This translates into CASSSDSSVIDEQFF.

This chain uses TRBV10-3 with TRBJ2-1, with TRBD2 matching over 7 bases. The CDR3 contains 13 residues. V was pared by 4 bases and J by 10 bases, with 7 bases of the junction left unmatched. Germline V gene data show CDR1 as ENHRY and CDR2 as SYGVKD. CDR3 coding DNA: TGTGCCATCAGTGGGGGGGGACTGGAAGAGCAGTTCTTC. Amino acid sequence: CAISGGGLEEQFF.

The chain carries TRBV4-2 and TRBJ2-3, with D possibly matching TRBD1 (5 bases). The CDR3 covers 16 residues. Deletions cut 0 bases from V and 0 bases from J, with 10 bases between. The germline V gene has CDR1 LGHNA and CDR2 YNFKEQ. DNA of the CDR3: TGTGCCAGCAGCCAAGAAGGGGCAGGGAGCACAGATACGCAGTATTTT. Translating gives CASSQEGAGSTDTQYF.

This clone was seen once. This chain uses TRBV10-2 with TRBJ1-1, with D possibly matching TRBD1 (6 bases). The CDR3 has 14 amino acids. The germline CDR1 and CDR2 sequences are WSHSY and SAAADI. V gave up 5 bases and J gave up 0 bases, with 10 bases separating them. The CDR3 region has the DNA TGCGCCAGCAGTCTTGACAGGATGAACACTGAAGCTTTCTTT. This gives the protein CASSLDRMNTEAFF.

J is TRBJ2-7 and V is TRBV5-4, with 7 bases lining up with TRBD1. Trimming took 4 bases from V and 1 from J; bases not matched to a gene: 5. The CDR3 extends over 14 amino acids. Germline V gene data show CDR1 as SGHNT and CDR2 as YYREEE (reference sequence). Here the CDR3 reads CASSVGTESYEQYF. The CDR3 DNA reads as TGTGCCAGCAGCGTAGGGACAGAATCCTACGAGCAGTACTTC.

The rearrangement uses TRBV28 and TRBJ1-1, with 7 bases matching TRBD1. The germline CDR1 and CDR2 sequences are MDHEN and SYDVKM. This CDR3 contains 15 residues. V lost 5 bases to trimming and J lost 1 base; unmatched junction nucleotides: 7. CDR3 bases: TGTGCCAGCAGTATCACGGGACAGCAGAACACTGAAGCTTTCTTT. The encoded protein is CASSITGQQNTEAFF.

A word on this clone: One end of the junction fails to match germline, which may point to a read error. The V and J genes are TRBV7-9 and TRBJ1-2; TRBD1 matches at 7 bases. This CDR3 region has 13 residues. Germline V CDR1 and CDR2: SEHNR, FQNEAQ (reference sequence). CDR3 sequence (DNA): TGTTCCAGCAGCTTTGACAGGGTTGGAGGCTACACCTTC. Protein product: CSSSFDRVGGYTF.

The chain combines TRBV7-3 with TRBJ1-2; TRBD1 matches at 9 bases. This CDR3 is built from 13 residues. The V gene's germline CDR1 is SGHTA and CDR2 FQGTGA. V was pared by 4 bases and J by 8 bases, with 5 bases of the junction left unmatched. The CDR3 DNA reads as TGTGCCAGCAGCTCGGGACAGGGTCGGGGCTACACCTTC. Amino acid sequence: CASSSGQGRGYTF. Filled out from reference TRBV7-3 and TRBJ1-2, the complete variable domain reads GAGVSQTPSNKVTEKGKYVELRCDPISGHTALYWYRQSLGQGPEFLIYFQGTGAADDSGLPNDRFFAVRPEGSVSTLKIQRTERGDSAVYLCASSSGQGRGYTFGSGTRLTVV.

The rearrangement joins TRBV25-1 to TRBJ2-6; 10 bases match TRBD1. The CDR3 covers 17 residues. The trim removed 6 bases at V and 2 bases at J, leaving 7 bases unmatched. Germline V gene data show CDR1 as MGHDK and CDR2 as SYGVNS. DNA of the CDR3: TGTGCCAGCAGGCCGGGACAGGGGAGGCCTGGGGCCAACGTCCTGACTTTC. This translates into CASRPGQGRPGANVLTF.

CDR3 sequence: CASSVLRPGEQFF. As DNA, the CDR3 is TGTGCCAGTAGTGTACTCCGGCCGGGGGAGCAGTTCTTC. The chain links TRBV19 to TRBJ2-1; maybe TRBD2 (5 bases). The germline V gene has CDR1 LNHDA and CDR2 SQIVND (reference sequence). Trimming stripped 5 bases from V and 10 bases from J, with 15 bases between. This CDR3 contains 13 residues.

The chain joins TRBV6-1 to TRBJ2-6, with D unclear. V lost 10 bases, J lost 0 bases, and 10 bases lay in between. This CDR3 is built from 14 residues. The germline gives CDR1 MNHNS, CDR2 SASEGT. The CDR3 sequence is CAIQMFSGANVLTF. The DNA for the CDR3 is TGTGCCATCCAGATGTTCTCTGGGGCCAACGTCCTGACTTTC.

The chain is built from TRBV7-2 and TRBJ2-7; D may be TRBD2 (5 bases). Trimming took 1 base from V and 3 from J, leaving 7 bases between them. CDR1 and CDR2 from the germline V gene are SGHTA and FQGNSA. CDR3 length equals 13 residues. The CDR3 is CASSLVGVYEQYF. The CDR3 nucleotides are TGTGCCAGCAGCTTAGTCGGGGTCTACGAGCAGTACTTC.

This sequence joins TRBV9 and TRBJ2-3, with a tentative D call TRBD1 (5 bases). Germline CDR1 SGDLS, CDR2 YYNGEE. The CDR3 runs 15 residues. The V and J ends lost 0 bases and 1 base respectively, with 9 bases between them. The DNA for the CDR3 is TGTGCCAGCAGCGTAGAGGACACGGGCACAGATACGCAGTATTTT. Amino acid sequence: CASSVEDTGTDTQYF.

The rearrangement links TRBV19 to TRBJ2-7, with D possibly matching TRBD2 (6 bases). The CDR3 extends over 13 amino acids. Trimming took 3 bases from V and 4 from J, leaving 10 bases between them. The germline V gene encodes CDR1 LNHDA and CDR2 SQIVND (reference sequence). The CDR3 sequence is CASSIGRGYEQYF. The CDR3 DNA follows: TGTGCCAGTAGTATTGGACGGGGGTACGAGCAGTACTTC.

This clone was observed a single time. This sequence joins TRBV6-5 and TRBJ1-2, with TRBD1 matching 11 bases. The CDR3 is 16 amino acids. Germline V gives CDR1 MNHEY, CDR2 SVGAGI. After removal of 4 bases from V and 2 bases from J, the junction contained 6 bases not matched to a gene. Written as DNA, the CDR3 is TGTGCCAGCAGTTTCGGGACAGGGGGGAAGAACTATGGCTACACCTTC. It codes for CASSFGTGGKNYGYTF.

This clone has only one observation. This chain uses TRBV27 with TRBJ1-3; 8 bases agree with TRBD1. CDR1 is MNHEY, CDR2 SMNVEV, per germline (reference sequence). V lost 6 bases, J lost 4 bases, and 2 bases stayed unmatched. The CDR3 length is 13 residues. The CDR3 nucleotides are TGTGCCAGCAGGGGGACAGGAGGAAACACCATATATTTT. Its protein product is CASRGTGGNTIYF.

The rearrangement joins TRBV5-1 to TRBJ2-2; no clear D. The CDR3 totals 12 residues. Trimming took 0 bases from V and 7 from J, leaving 4 bases between them. Germline values: CDR1 SGHRS, CDR2 YFSETQ. This chain's CDR3 is CASSLELGELFF. The CDR3 DNA sequence: TGCGCCAGCAGCTTGGAGCTCGGGGAGCTGTTTTTT.

The chain employs TRBV5-1 and TRBJ2-7; 13 nucleotides match TRBD2. The CDR3 sequence is 14 residues long. Germline CDR1 SGHRS, CDR2 YFSETQ. The J segment lost 5 bases and the V segment lost 4 bases, leaving 3 bases of the junction unmatched. This chain's CDR3 is CASSPGLAGDEQYF. In DNA form, the CDR3 reads TGCGCCAGCAGCCCAGGACTAGCGGGGGACGAGCAGTACTTC.

The gene calls are TRBV5-8 and TRBJ2-1, with TRBD2 matching 7 bases. Trimming took 5 bases from V and 0 from J; bases not matched to a gene: 5. The CDR3 has 15 residues. Germline CDR1 and CDR2: SGHTS and YDEGEE. CDR3 nucleotides: TGTGCCAGCAGTTTTGGCGGGAGCTCCTACAATGAGCAGTTCTTC. It is translated as CASSFGGSSYNEQFF.

The chain carries TRBV28 and TRBJ1-2, with TRBD1 as a possible D gene (6 bases). This CDR3 has 16 residues. In germline, CDR1 is MDHEN, CDR2 SYDVKM. The V gene lost 2 bases and the J gene lost 4 bases, with 17 bases spanning the gap. CDR3 in DNA: TGTGCCAGCAGTTTACGGAAACAGTGGGGGCGCTATGGCTACACCTTC. Translation gives CASSLRKQWGRYGYTF.

This clone appeared a few times. The chain is built from TRBV15 and TRBJ2-5; a weak D match, TRBD2 (6 bases). Gene TRBJ2-7 matches the end of the DNA better, so the J call may be wrong. This CDR3 is built from 16 residues. Germline CDR1 is LNHNV and CDR2 is YYDKDF (reference sequence). Here the CDR3 reads CATSAGTLPGVYEQYF. CDR3 bases: TGTGCCACCAGTGCCGGGACTCTACCAGGAGTCTACGAGCAGTACTTC.

The chain employs TRBV9 and TRBJ2-2, with a possible D match to TRBD1 (6 bases). CDR1 and CDR2 (germline): SGDLS, YYNGEE. The CDR3 sequence is 15 residues long. V was trimmed by 3 bases and J by 4 bases, leaving 13 bases between them. DNA of the CDR3: TGTGCCAGCAGCGCCCTCGGGACACCCACCGGGGAGCTGTTTTTT. Its translation: CASSALGTPTGELFF.